This T cell receptor (beta chain) was identified during a study of shared T cell receptors in the human thymus. Measured with immunoSEQ multiplex PCR; TCRdb has only the in-frame clones, and not every one. Of hundreds of thousands of clones in the sample, more than 75% were seen once. The V gene's germline CDR1 is LGHNA and CDR2 YSLEER. Losses at the gene ends were 0 bases for V and 6 bases for J; bases not matched to a gene: 6. The CDR3 has 15 amino acids. A further study also used this sample, focusing on human thymus T cells.

The sample taken for sequencing was thymocytes. The sequence was collected from a boy in the first two years of life with a congenital heart defect. The chain has TRBV4-3 and TRBJ2-7, with 9 positions matching TRBD2. CDR3 amino acids: CASSQERLAVREQYF. The CDR3, as DNA: TGCGCCAGCAGCCAAGAGAGACTAGCGGTACGCGAGCAGTACTTC.